The 27 T cell receptor beta chains below all came from one sample that was sequenced in a study of blood T cells in healthy people across ages. It was with a sample-barcoded 5' primer and a J-beta primer mix that a second PCR of about 6 to 12 cycles was run. TCRdb used MiXCR to reprocess the 5' RACE reads, holding one entry per CDR3 protein. The sample lists 1.5 million to 2 million distinct CDR3 sequences; about 31% were seen once. The sample was blood. The origin of the receptors is a woman aged 25-40 years in good health.

This clonotype occurred a few times. V and J are TRBV5-1 and TRBJ1-4, with 11 bases aligning to TRBD1. V lost 7 bases and J lost 0; bases outside the gene matches: 5. This CDR3 spans 16 amino acids. Germline V gene sequence: CDR1 SGHRS, CDR2 YFSETQ. The CDR3 protein is CASRTGGRATNEKLFF. As DNA, the CDR3 is TGCGCCAGCCGGACAGGGGGCCGGGCAACTAATGAAAAACTGTTTTTT.

The chain employs TRBV20-1 and TRBJ1-1; TRBD1 agrees at 7 bases. Trimming at V came to 6 bases and at J to 1 base, leaving 11 bases not matched to a gene. There are 15 residues in the CDR3. Germline V gene lookup returns CDR1 DFQATT and CDR2 SNEGSKA (reference sequence). CDR3 in amino acids: CSALDRVSGNTEAFF. In DNA, the CDR3 is TGCAGTGCGTTAGACAGGGTTAGTGGGAACACTGAAGCTTTCTTT.

Written as DNA, the CDR3 is TGCAGCGTTGGGGACAGGGTCCACGCAGATACGCAGTATTTT. Translation: CSVGDRVHADTQYF. This chain uses TRBV29-1 with TRBJ2-3; TRBD1 matches 9 bases. The junction had 6 bases not matched to a gene; V was cut back by 4 bases and J by 4 bases. CDR1 and CDR2 (germline): SQVTM, ANQGSEA. This CDR3 has 14 residues.

Comment on this clonotype: A much bigger clone sits one base away, suggesting this may be a read error. The CDR3 ends on some other residue instead of the conserved phenylalanine or tryptophan, so this is likely a read error. The genes are TRBV12-3 or TRBV12-4 and TRBJ2-1; D is unresolved. The V end lost 6 bases, the J end lost 10 bases, and 10 bases lay between the germline ends. The length of the CDR3 is 11 residues. CDR3 nucleotides: TGTGCCAGCAGGGACCGAGGCGAGCAGTTCGTC. Its protein product is CASRDRGEQFV.

A word on this clonotype: Germline and junction disagree at one end, which may indicate a read error. The rearrangement joins TRBV24-1 to TRBJ2-1; 10 bases line up with TRBD1. Germline assignment: CDR1 KGHDR and CDR2 SFDVKD. The CDR3 extends over 17 amino acids. CDR3 residues: CAASDSAPGQGKNEQFF. The CDR3, as DNA: TGTGCCGCCAGTGATTCCGCTCCGGGACAGGGGAAGAATGAGCAGTTCTTC.

This clonotype was counted once. This sequence joins TRBV11-2 and TRBJ2-1; either TRBD1 or TRBD2 may supply D (5 bases each). The germline V gene has CDR1 SGHAT and CDR2 FQNNGV. Trimming shortened V by 4 bases and J by 2 bases, and 21 bases separated the two germline ends. CDR3 length: 18 amino acids. CDR3 sequence: CASSSPGTTGAPYNEQFF. DNA for the CDR3: TGTGCCAGCAGCTCACCAGGGACCACTGGGGCTCCCTACAATGAGCAGTTCTTC.

V usage is TRBV27 and J usage is TRBJ2-1; D remains ambiguous. The length of the CDR3 is 12 residues. V lost 6 bases, J lost 10 bases, and 13 bases lay in between. CDR1 is MNHEY, CDR2 SMNVEV, per germline (reference sequence). CDR3 coding DNA: TGTGCCAGCAGAGAAGGGCGTTCCGAGCAGTTCTTC. Translation: CASREGRSEQFF.

This clonotype was seen at least ten times. This rearrangement joins TRBV12-3 or TRBV12-4 to TRBJ2-5; 11 bases are shared with TRBD2. Unmatched junction bases numbered 12, after V lost 8 bases and J lost 4 bases. The CDR3 totals 16 residues. The CDR3 DNA is TGTGCCAGCTTAGGGCTAGCGGGGGGACCGAGAGAGACCCAGTACTTC. Translated: CASLGLAGGPRETQYF.

The chain employs TRBV5-1 and TRBJ1-1; 9 bases line up with TRBD1. Unmatched junction bases numbered 5, after V lost 4 bases and J lost 4 bases. CDR1 and CDR2 (germline): SGHRS, YFSETQ. CDR3 length equals 14 residues. CDR3 DNA sequence: TGCGCCAGCAGCAACCGGGGACAGGGCACTGAAGCTTTCTTT. Translated: CASSNRGQGTEAFF. Full variable domain (missing parts from reference TRBV5-1 and TRBJ1-1): KAGVTQTPRYLIKTRGQQVTLSCSPISGHRSVSWYQQTPGQGLQFLFEYFSETQRNKGNFPGRFSGRQFSNSRSEMNVSTLELGDSALYLCASSNRGQGTEAFFGQGTRLTVV.

V usage is TRBV6-5 and J usage is TRBJ2-3; the match to TRBD2 covers 8 bases. Germline assignment: CDR1 MNHEY and CDR2 SVGAGI. This CDR3 is 14 amino acids long. Losses at the gene ends were 6 bases for V and 4 bases for J; bases not matched to a gene: 6. For the CDR3, the DNA is TGTGCCAGCAGCAACGGGGGGGGTGCAGATACGCAGTATTTT. Encoded protein: CASSNGGGADTQYF.

The genes are TRBV2 and TRBJ2-4; D is perhaps TRBD2 (6 bases). Germline V lookup: CDR1 SNHLY, CDR2 FYNNEI. Trimming removed 2 bases from V and 5 bases from J, with 13 bases in between. This CDR3 spans 15 amino acids. CDR3 nucleotides: TGTGCCAGCAGTGAAACGGGAGTTTTGGAAAACATTCAGTACTTC. Encoded protein: CASSETGVLENIQYF.

This clonotype was found many times. The chain combines TRBV7-2 with TRBJ2-5, with unresolved D. The CDR3 loop spans 14 amino acids. V shed 2 bases and J shed 13 bases, with 20 bases lying between them. Looked up from germline, CDR1 is SGHTA and CDR2 is FQGNSA. CDR3 sequence: CASSLISSPTMSYF. As DNA, the CDR3 is TGTGCCAGCAGCTTAATATCCAGCCCTACCATGTCGTACTTC. The complete variable domain, with remaining parts taken from reference TRBV7-2 and TRBJ2-5, reads GAGVSQSPSNKVTEKGKDVELRCDPISGHTALYWYRQSLGQGLEFLIYFQGNSAPDKSGLPSDRFSAERTGGSVSTLTIQRTQQEDSAVYLCASSLISSPTMSYFGPGTRLLVL.

The chain links TRBV9 to TRBJ1-2; the match to TRBD1 covers 9 bases. Trimming removed 7 bases from V and 7 bases from J; junction bases left unmatched: 17. From germline, CDR1 is SGDLS and CDR2 YYNGEE. CDR3 length: 16 residues. In DNA, the CDR3 is TGTGCCAGCTCACCGTCGGGGACAGGGAGTATTTTTGGCTACACCTTC. This encodes CASSPSGTGSIFGYTF.

Ten or more counts support this clonotype. Its ends do not fully match the called genes, so a read error is possible. The chain links TRBV5-1 to TRBJ2-7; D uncertain. Germline CDR1 is SGHRS and CDR2 is YFSETQ. CDR3 length equals 13 residues. The CDR3 sequence: CASSLVGTYEQYF. CDR3 coding DNA: TGTGCCAGCAGCTTAGTAGGCACCTACGAGCAGTACTTC.

The chain carries TRBV28 and TRBJ2-7; D gene ambiguous. V lost 2 bases, J lost 0 bases, and 11 bases lay in between. Germline assignment: CDR1 MDHEN and CDR2 SYDVKM. The length of the CDR3 is 15 residues. The CDR3 sequence: CASSLGVASSYEQYF. In DNA form, the CDR3 reads TGTGCCAGCAGTTTAGGCGTTGCCAGCTCCTACGAGCAGTACTTC.

The table lists this clonotype with a few counts. The V call is TRBV20-1, the J call TRBJ2-7; TRBD2 agrees at 7 bases. V lost 3 bases, J lost 2 bases, and 4 bases stayed unmatched. The CDR3 consists of 13 residues. From germline, CDR1 is DFQATT and CDR2 SNEGSKA (reference sequence). In DNA, the CDR3 is TGCAGTGCTAGTTCTAGCGGTACCTACGAGCAGTACTTC. This sequence encodes CSASSSGTYEQYF.

The chain links TRBV12-3 or TRBV12-4 to TRBJ2-3; D is possibly TRBD2 (6 bases). V shed 6 bases and J shed 3 bases, with 10 bases lying between them. CDR3 size: 13 residues. This CDR3 is CASRYGGTDTQYF. In nucleotides, the CDR3 is TGTGCCAGCAGATATGGGGGGACAGATACGCAGTATTTT.

In its sample, this clonotype was seen a few times. The chain employs TRBV5-1 and TRBJ2-5, with D unresolved. Germline CDR1 is SGHRS and CDR2 is YFSETQ. Deletions cut 3 bases from V and 5 bases from J, with 17 bases between. The CDR3 loop spans 15 amino acids. The CDR3: CASSSMGDPGETQYF. Here the CDR3 DNA reads TGCGCCAGCAGCTCAATGGGCGATCCCGGTGAGACCCAGTACTTC.

The CDR3 coding sequence is TGTGCCAGCAGTCTGATGGGCGGGGCTGCTGGCTACACCTTC. Encoded protein: CASSLMGGAAGYTF. The chain carries TRBV6-5 and TRBJ1-2, with D maybe TRBD1 (5 bases). Per the germline V gene, CDR1 is MNHEY and CDR2 is SVGAGI. The ends were cut back, 5 bases at V and 7 bases at J, with 17 bases in the middle. The CDR3 contains 14 residues.

To note about this clonotype: This sequence may be a read error, since a much larger clone differs from it by one base. The chain recombines TRBV12-3 or TRBV12-4 with TRBJ1-2, with TRBD1 identical over 7 bases. This CDR3 is built from 13 residues. This chain's CDR3 is CACRDTGEYGYTF. In nucleotides, the CDR3 is TGTGCCTGCAGGGATACAGGGGAGTATGGCTACACCTTC.

The chain recombines TRBV7-3 with TRBJ2-4; D unclear. V was trimmed by 1 base and J by 8 bases, leaving 9 bases between them. The CDR3 runs to 13 residues. Germline V gene sequence: CDR1 SGHTA, CDR2 FQGTGA. This CDR3 is CASSLSRDDIQYF. In DNA, the CDR3 is TGTGCCAGCAGCTTAAGTAGGGATGACATTCAGTACTTC.

This clonotype has only a few counts. The genes are TRBV2 and TRBJ1-1; the D is unclear. The CDR3 contains 13 residues. The V gene lost 7 bases and the J gene lost 7 bases, with 16 bases spanning the gap. The germline gives CDR1 SNHLY, CDR2 FYNNEI. This CDR3 is CASNPDAANEAFF. The CDR3 coding sequence is TGTGCCAGCAACCCAGACGCCGCTAATGAAGCTTTCTTT.

The rearrangement links TRBV6-5 to TRBJ1-1; weak D call: TRBD1 (5 bases). Looked up from germline, CDR1 is MNHEY and CDR2 is SVGAGI. Trimming pared 0 bases from V and 0 bases from J, leaving 11 bases between. CDR3 size: 16 residues. The CDR3, as DNA: TGTGCCAGCAGTTACTCGGGTAGGACAATGAACACTGAAGCTTTCTTT. It encodes CASSYSGRTMNTEAFF.

The J gene is TRBJ2-3, the V gene TRBV6-6, with 11 bases fitting TRBD1. Germline-derived CDR1 and CDR2 are MNHNY and SVGAGI (reference sequence). The CDR3 covers 16 residues. Trimming at V came to 4 bases and at J to 4 bases, leaving 7 bases not matched to a gene. Here the CDR3 reads CASSFPGQGGADTQYF. The CDR3 DNA reads TGTGCCAGCAGTTTCCCGGGACAGGGGGGGGCAGATACGCAGTATTTT.

The V gene is TRBV6-1, the J gene TRBJ1-1; D is perhaps TRBD1 (6 bases). This CDR3 region has 16 residues. From germline, CDR1 is MNHNS and CDR2 SASEGT. Trimming removed 5 bases at V and 2 bases at J, with 18 bases between. Here the CDR3 DNA reads TGTGCCAGCAGTTCCCAGGTCTGGGGGCCTAACACTGAAGCTTTCTTT. Translation gives CASSSQVWGPNTEAFF.

J is TRBJ2-7 and V is TRBV27; possible D gene TRBD2, 5 bases. The CDR3 has 13 residues. Per germline, CDR1 MNHEY and CDR2 SMNVEV (reference sequence). The V end was cut by 4 bases, the J end by 2 bases, with 9 bases between. In DNA, the CDR3 is TGTGCCAGCAGTTGGGGAGCGACCTACGAGCAGTACTTC. This sequence encodes CASSWGATYEQYF.

The rearrangement joins TRBV7-9 to TRBJ2-1; weak D call: TRBD1 (6 bases). Germline V CDR1 and CDR2: SEHNR, FQNEAQ (reference sequence). V was pared by 3 bases and J by 5 bases, with 17 bases between. The CDR3 spans 16 residues. The CDR3 nucleotides read TGTGCCAGCAGCTTGGGATTCGGGACACCGAACAATGAGCAGTTCTTC. Its protein is CASSLGFGTPNNEQFF.